The 22 T cell receptor beta chains reported below all come from one sample, sequenced in a study of blood T cell repertoires in COVID-19. Data came from immunoSEQ multiplex PCR; TCRdb stores just in-frame clones and leaves some out. The repertoire includes 150,000 to 200,000 clones, about three quarters of them detected once, and less than 30% sits in the top ten. Input material: peripheral blood. Receptor source: a woman in her seventies with acute or convalescent COVID-19.

This rearrangement joins TRBV29-1 to TRBJ1-5; TRBD1 might be the D (5 bases). This CDR3 contains 13 residues. In germline, CDR1 is SQVTM, CDR2 ANQGSEA. V was cut by 4 bases and J by 3 bases, with 10 bases left in between. The CDR3 spells CSVGGGNNQPQHF. The CDR3, as DNA: TGCAGCGTTGGGGGGGGTAACAATCAGCCCCAGCATTTT. The variable domain in full, completed from reference TRBV29-1 and TRBJ1-5, reads SAVISQKPSRDICQRGTSLTIQCQVDSQVTMMFWYRQQPGQSLTLIATANQGSEATYESGFVIDKFPISRPNLTFSTLTVSNMSPEDSSIYLCSVGGGNNQPQHFGDGTRLSIL.

As to this clone: A junction end diverges from the germline sequence, so it may reflect a read error. The rearrangement joins TRBV27 to TRBJ2-5; D not resolved. CDR3 size: 12 residues. The germline CDR1 and CDR2 sequences are MNHEY and SMNVEV (reference sequence). The CDR3 is CASSPYPEIQYF. The DNA of the CDR3 is TGTGCCAGCAGTCCGTATCCGGAGATCCAGTACTTC.

This chain links TRBV13 with TRBJ2-2; 8 bases line up with TRBD1. The CDR3 contains 15 residues. Germline CDR1 reads PRHDT; CDR2 reads FYEKMQ (reference sequence). V gave up 5 bases and J gave up 3 bases; unmatched junction bases: 5. DNA of the CDR3: TGTGCCAGCAGCGCCCGGACAGGGCACACCGGGGAGCTGTTTTTT. Encoded protein: CASSARTGHTGELFF.

This chain uses TRBV7-2 with TRBJ2-1; 7 bases are shared with TRBD2. V dropped 1 base and J dropped 9; count of bases not matched to a gene: 6. There are 14 residues in the CDR3. Germline CDR1 is SGHTA and CDR2 is FQGNSA. The CDR3 coding sequence is TGTGCCAGCAGCTTAGATGGGAGGGCCGGTGAGCAGTTCTTC. Protein product: CASSLDGRAGEQFF.

This clone has just a few counts. The CDR3 sequence: CASSIEGTGISYGGYTF. Here the CDR3 DNA reads TGTGCCAGTAGTATAGAAGGGACAGGGATTTCCTATGGCGGCTACACCTTC. This sequence joins TRBV19 and TRBJ1-2, with TRBD1 matching 9 bases. The V gene's germline CDR1 is LNHDA and CDR2 SQIVND (reference sequence). This CDR3 is 17 amino acids long. The trim removed 0 bases at V and 8 bases at J, leaving 13 bases unmatched.

The V call is TRBV10-3, the J call TRBJ2-7, with TRBD1 as a possible D gene (5 bases). The V gene lost 5 bases and the J gene lost 4 bases, with 24 bases spanning the gap. This CDR3 has 17 amino acids. The germline V gene encodes CDR1 ENHRY and CDR2 SYGVKD. The CDR3 here is CAISWSHDRASRYEQYF. CDR3 in DNA: TGTGCCATCAGTTGGTCCCATGACAGAGCCTCCCGGTACGAGCAGTACTTC.

The rearrangement joins TRBV19 to TRBJ2-1; 9 bases are a match to TRBD2. The J segment lost 8 bases and the V segment lost 4 bases, leaving 9 bases of the junction unmatched. Germline V gene lookup returns CDR1 LNHDA and CDR2 SQIVND (reference sequence). This CDR3 region has 15 residues. This CDR3 is CASSRSSGALDEQFF. The CDR3 DNA is TGTGCCAGTAGTAGGTCTAGCGGGGCGTTGGATGAGCAGTTCTTC. The complete variable domain, with remaining parts taken from reference TRBV19 and TRBJ2-1, reads DGGITQSPKYLFRKEGQNVTLSCEQNLNHDAMYWYRQDPGQGLRLIYYSQIVNDFQKGDIAEGYSVSREKKESFPLTVTSAQKNPTAFYLCASSRSSGALDEQFFGPGTRLTVL.

The chain couples TRBV19 to TRBJ2-7; D perhaps matches TRBD1 (6 bases). The CDR3 has 13 residues. Germline CDR1 is LNHDA and CDR2 is SQIVND (reference sequence). V lost 5 bases and J lost 3, with 11 bases in between. The CDR3 here is CASSGGHLYEQYF. CDR3 nucleotide sequence: TGTGCCAGTAGTGGGGGCCATCTCTACGAGCAGTACTTC.

The CDR3 DNA reads TGCGCCAGCAGCCAAGATCAGGGGATGGGGAATCAGCCCCAGCATTTT. It is translated as CASSQDQGMGNQPQHF. The chain combines TRBV4-1 with TRBJ1-5; D possibly corresponds to TRBD1 (6 bases). Germline CDR1 MGHRA, CDR2 YSYEKL. V shed 0 bases and J shed 4 bases, with 13 bases lying between them. CDR3 length: 16 amino acids.

This chain joins TRBV2 and TRBJ2-7; 10 nucleotides match TRBD1. Trimming removed 1 base from V and 3 bases from J; junction bases left unmatched: 3. Germline CDR1 is SNHLY and CDR2 is FYNNEI. The CDR3 spans 15 residues. The DNA for the CDR3 is TGTGCCAGCAGTGAAGACGGGACAGGGGACTACGAGCAGTACTTC. It specifies CASSEDGTGDYEQYF.

This clone occurred once. This chain connects TRBV6-5 to TRBJ2-7; TRBD1 aligns across 7 bases. The CDR3 consists of 14 residues. The V segment lost 7 bases and the J segment 2 bases; nucleotides outside the gene matches: 8. Looked up from germline, CDR1 is MNHEY and CDR2 is SVGAGI. CDR3: CASNQDRVAYEQYF. CDR3 nucleotide sequence: TGTGCCAGCAATCAAGACAGGGTGGCCTACGAGCAGTACTTC.

The chain recombines TRBV20-1 with TRBJ1-5; D is ambiguous. CDR3 length equals 14 residues. Germline assignment: CDR1 DFQATT and CDR2 SNEGSKA (reference sequence). V gave up 3 bases and J gave up 2 bases, with 11 bases separating them. The CDR3 reads CSASHPLGNQPQHF. The CDR3 DNA reads TGCAGTGCTAGTCACCCACTGGGCAATCAGCCCCAGCATTTT.

The chain has TRBV7-3 and TRBJ1-2; TRBD1 aligns across 7 bases. The V and J ends lost 2 bases and 5 bases, in that order; junction bases with no gene match: 5. The CDR3 totals 14 residues. Germline CDR1 is SGHTA and CDR2 is FQGTGA. CDR3 in DNA: TGTGCCAGCAGCTTAGGAGGGGGCGCTTATGGCTACACCTTC. Translated: CASSLGGGAYGYTF.

The chain has TRBV5-1 and TRBJ2-1, with 7 nucleotides matching TRBD2. With V trimmed by 2 bases and J by 2 bases, 7 bases remained unmatched. CDR3 length: 16 residues. Germline lookup yields CDR1 SGHRS and CDR2 YFSETQ. Here the CDR3 DNA reads TGCGCCAGCAGCTTTTCTAGCGGAGAGGCCTACAATGAGCAGTTCTTC. It specifies CASSFSSGEAYNEQFF.

The V call is TRBV24-1, the J call TRBJ2-3; TRBD1 matches at 10 bases. The germline CDR1 and CDR2 sequences are KGHDR and SFDVKD. The CDR3 covers 17 residues. Trimming cost V 5 bases and J 5 bases; bases outside gene matches: 12. DNA for the CDR3: TGTGCCACCAGTGCCCAGGGGGACAGGGGCCCGGGAGATACGCAGTATTTT. Translated, it gives CATSAQGDRGPGDTQYF.

The chain joins TRBV10-1 to TRBJ2-1; 7 nucleotides align to TRBD1. CDR3 size: 14 residues. Germline V gene sequence: CDR1 WNHNN, CDR2 SYGVQD (reference sequence). Trimming removed 5 bases from V and 5 bases from J; junction bases left unmatched: 6. Written as DNA, the CDR3 is TGCGCCAGCAGTACCGGGACAGCCAACAATGAGCAGTTCTTC. It is translated as CASSTGTANNEQFF.

This clone was detected once. The chain joins TRBV7-8 to TRBJ2-5, with 7 bases aligning to TRBD2. Looked up from germline, CDR1 is SGHVS and CDR2 is FQNEAQ. This CDR3 contains 16 residues. The V segment lost 1 base and the J segment 5 bases; nucleotides outside the gene matches: 10. CDR3 nucleotide sequence: TGTGCCAGCAGCTTAGATCACGCGGGAGTGTGGGAGACCCAGTACTTC. Encoded protein: CASSLDHAGVWETQYF. Full variable domain (remainder filled in from reference TRBV7-8 and TRBJ2-5): GAGVSQSPRYKVAKRGQDVALRCDPISGHVSLFWYQQALGQGPEFLTYFQNEAQLDKSGLPSDRFFAERPEGSVSTLKIQRTQQEDSAVYLCASSLDHAGVWETQYFGPGTRLLVL.

The chain has TRBV28 and TRBJ1-5, with 8 nucleotides matching TRBD1. The V gene's germline CDR1 is MDHEN and CDR2 SYDVKM. The CDR3 loop spans 17 amino acids. J lost 5 bases, V lost 6 bases, and 15 bases had no gene match. CDR3 DNA sequence: TGTGCCAGCAGCTTTCTACGACAGGGGTTTTCCTATCAGCCCCAGCATTTT. Encoded protein: CASSFLRQGFSYQPQHF.

The chain employs TRBV18 and TRBJ1-6, with 7 positions matching TRBD1. Germline V CDR1 and CDR2: KGHSH, LQKENI. The CDR3 runs 16 residues. V lost 2 bases, J lost 5 bases, and 6 bases stayed unmatched. The CDR3 region is CASSPFPQGDNSPLHF. DNA for the CDR3: TGTGCCAGCTCACCATTTCCGCAGGGGGATAATTCACCCCTCCACTTT.

This clone appeared many times. The chain joins TRBV5-5 to TRBJ1-3, with 9 bases aligning to TRBD1. The ends lost 3 bases at V and 2 bases at J; junction bases unmatched: 0. The CDR3 is made up of 14 amino acids. Germline V gives CDR1 SGHKS, CDR2 YYEKEE (reference sequence). This CDR3 is CASSWTGAGNTIYF. The CDR3 DNA sequence: TGTGCCAGCAGCTGGACAGGGGCTGGAAACACCATATATTTT.

Worth noting for this clone: The junction and the germline gene differ at one end; a read error may be behind it. The chain couples TRBV20-1 to TRBJ1-4; no reliable D call. The CDR3 runs to 14 residues. CDR1 DFQATT and CDR2 SNEGSKA come from the germline V gene (reference sequence). CDR3 residues: CSTSRVSTNEKLFF. DNA for the CDR3: TGCAGTACTAGTCGGGTTTCAACTAATGAAAAACTGTTTTTT.

This sequence joins TRBV5-1 and TRBJ1-2, with TRBD1 as a possible D gene (5 bases). Germline lookup yields CDR1 SGHRS and CDR2 YFSETQ. The CDR3 has 14 residues. Trimming took 0 bases from V and 4 from J, leaving 10 bases between them. CDR3 nucleotides: TGCGCCAGCAGCTTGGAACGACAGTCCTATGGCTACACCTTC. Its protein product is CASSLERQSYGYTF. Using reference TRBV5-1 and TRBJ1-2 for the parts outside the CDR3, the full variable domain is KAGVTQTPRYLIKTRGQQVTLSCSPISGHRSVSWYQQTPGQGLQFLFEYFSETQRNKGNFPGRFSGRQFSNSRSEMNVSTLELGDSALYLCASSLERQSYGYTFGSGTRLTVV.